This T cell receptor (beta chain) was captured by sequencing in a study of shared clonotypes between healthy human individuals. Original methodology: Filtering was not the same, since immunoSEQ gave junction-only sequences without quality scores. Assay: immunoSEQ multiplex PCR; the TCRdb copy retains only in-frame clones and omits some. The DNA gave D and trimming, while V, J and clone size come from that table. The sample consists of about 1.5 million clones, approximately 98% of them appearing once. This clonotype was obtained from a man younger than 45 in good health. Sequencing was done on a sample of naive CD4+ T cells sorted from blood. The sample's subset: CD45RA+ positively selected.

For the CDR3, the DNA is TGTGCCAGTAGTATATGGGGCGAGCGGGGCACAGGAGAGACCCAGTACTTC. It translates to CASSIWGERGTGETQYF. This chain links TRBV19 with TRBJ2-5; 7 positions agree with TRBD2. Germline CDR1 reads LNHDA; CDR2 reads SQIVND (reference sequence). V shed 2 bases and J 4 bases; nucleotides not matched to a gene: 13. This CDR3 has 17 amino acids.